This TCR beta chain was obtained from a study of blood T cell repertoires in COVID-19. Seattle patients were enrolled while actively infected and followed longitudinally. The CDR3 is made up of 15 amino acids. Unmatched junction bases numbered 10, after V lost 4 bases and J lost 12 bases. Germline V lookup: CDR1 GTSNPN, CDR2 SVGIG (reference sequence). In the original workflow: The assay estimated nucleated cells by amplifying reference gene primers. Sequencing was performed with immunoSEQ multiplex PCR; in TCRdb, only in-frame clones are kept and a portion is missing. V, J and clone size are those of that table, while D and trimming were read from the DNA. The profile shows under 350,000 clones, around nine tenths of them singletons.

The clonotype originates from a woman in her twenties or thirties with COVID-19, enrolled during active disease. Sequenced material: peripheral blood. The V and J genes are TRBV30 and TRBJ1-6; 12 bases agree with TRBD1. CDR3 protein: CAWTLLGDRGLPLHF. DNA of the CDR3: TGTGCCTGGACTCTCCTCGGGGACAGGGGGCTACCCCTCCACTTT.